What follows describes a single T cell receptor beta chain. The sample originates from a study of blood T cell repertoires in COVID-19. Per the germline V gene, CDR1 is SGHAT and CDR2 is FQNNGV. The CDR3 runs 16 residues. V gave up 5 bases and J gave up 1 base; unmatched junction bases: 7. In the authors' methods: By means of reference gene primer amplification, nucleated cell counts were estimated. The table came from immunoSEQ multiplex PCR; TCRdb's copy has only in-frame clones and leaves some out. V and J calls and clone size are copied from that table; D and trimming were computed from the DNA. The sample consists of around 260,000 clones, roughly nine tenths of them appearing once.

The specimen was peripheral blood. V usage is TRBV11-2 and J usage is TRBJ2-1; 8 bases are a match to TRBD2. The TCR originated in a man aged 40-55 years who had recovered from COVID-19. CDR3 in amino acids: CASSKALAESYNEQFF. In nucleotides, the CDR3 is TGTGCCAGCAGCAAGGCACTAGCGGAGTCCTACAATGAGCAGTTCTTC.